This TCR beta chain comes out of a study of CD8 T cells in ankylosing spondylitis. Findings and caveats of the study: Seemingly distinctive of ankylosing spondylitis blood was a TCR beta motif formed by eight highly homologous variants. Disease-associated clones were CD8+ and fairly uncommon in peripheral blood. Significantly higher representation of disease-linked clones was reported for matched ankylosing spondylitis synovial fluid.

This clonotype turned up a few times. Its target is not known. 5'-RACE, quantitative and with molecular barcodes, yielded the TCR beta libraries. MiXCR, run by TCRdb on the 5' RACE reads, gives a single entry per CDR3 protein. The profile shows about 540,000 distinct CDR3 sequences, over 9.5% of them singletons. This CDR3 has 13 residues. V was cut by 6 bases and J by 0 bases, with 6 bases left in between. Per germline, CDR1 SNHLY and CDR2 FYNNEI. The clonotype originates from a male donor with ankylosing spondylitis. This chain joins TRBV2 and TRBJ1-3; D is unresolved. The source material was blood, either unsorted or a sorted T cell fraction (not recorded which). The CDR3 sequence is CASRLYSGNTIYF. DNA for the CDR3: TGTGCCAGCAGGCTTTACTCTGGAAACACCATATATTTT.